This T cell receptor (beta chain) stems from a study of blood T cell repertoires in COVID-19 (dated by TCRdb to the early 2020s). Some background on the complete study: Samples covering the acute and convalescent phases of COVID-19 were provided by collaborators in the United States, Italy and Spain. Where available, HLA class I and class II types were obtained from metadata supplied by the sample provider rather than from assay-based typing. The prospective study material was composed of cDNA or gDNA derived from T cells, B-cell-depleted T cells, or PBMCs. The dataset comprised deeply sampled blood TCRbeta repertoires from subjects exposed to, actively infected with, or recovered from COVID-19. Samples came from the ongoing ImmuneRACE study (first 160 participants) plus 1,254 subjects from 6 global collaborators. The repertoires were made available in a free public database intended to serve as a resource for research on the immune response to SARS-CoV-2. A de-identified subject ID, COVID-19 status, age in years and sex were almost always included in the sample metadata. Overall study outcomes, separate from this receptor: Clinical and demographic metadata were provided uncurated, with the amount varying by source and participant.

Each collaborating institution followed its own protocols to collect whole blood in K2EDTA tubes. For TCRbeta analysis, collaborators shipped samples as frozen whole blood, isolated PBMCs, or DNA extracted from either of those sample types. TCRbeta CDR3 regions were amplified from genomic DNA by means of the immunoSEQ Assay, a bias-controlled multiplex PCR. Per the original workflow: The number of nucleated cells in each sample was estimated by amplification of reference gene primers within the assay. To quantify the absolute abundance of each unique TCRbeta CDR3 rearrangement, sequence reads were collapsed and filtered. For each sample, productive Simpson clonality was calculated by taking the square root of Simpson's diversity index across productive rearrangements. The source is immuneACCESS, and TCRdb retained only in-frame sequences with V and J called. Part of the clones is not carried over; for the studies checked, unresolved V genes explain less than half of this, and the remainder is unexplained. The DNA gave D and trimming, while V, J and clone size come from that table. The sample yields 200,000 or so clones; about 88% were counted once. The biggest ten clones account for 2.1% of the sample.

A word on this clone: Its antigen is still unknown. The input lacks base qualities; no much larger clone sits a single base away.

Via the germline V gene, CDR1 is MGHRA and CDR2 YSYEKL. The junction carries 21 bases between V and J, which are trimmed by 4 bases and 8 bases respectively. The CDR3, from cysteine to phenylalanine, totals 16 residues. Solely the CDR3 DNA is kept, with 48 bases framed from the first base. The source is a man aged 70 or older with active or convalescent COVID-19. Source material: peripheral blood. The chain uses TRBV4-1 and TRBJ2-1, with TRBD1 perhaps the D gene, on 7 matching bases. Here the CDR3 is given as CASSPQGGRLGDEQFF. The DNA sequence is given as TGCGCCAGCAGCCCGCAGGGGGGAAGATTGGGAGATGAGCAGTTCTTC.